This passage covers 26 T cell receptor beta chains from one sample sequenced in a study of early T cells in non-severe SARS-CoV-2 infection. TCRdb called the 5' RACE reads again in MiXCR, with one record for every CDR3 protein. The sample has roughly 83,000 distinct CDR3 sequences, approximately 12% seen once. This specimen consisted of whole blood, obtained at baseline. These TCRs come from an adult who was a healthcare worker with PCR-confirmed SARS-CoV-2 infection or an uninfected control (not recorded which).

The table lists this clonotype with a few counts. For the CDR3, the DNA is TGTGCCAGCAGCAAGCGGGAGGGGATGGAGCAGTACTTC. It encodes CASSKREGMEQYF. This chain joins TRBV6-5 and TRBJ2-7, with 10 bases fitting TRBD2. The V gene end was trimmed by 6 bases and the J gene end by 7 bases; junction bases not matched to a gene: 6. CDR3 length: 13 amino acids. CDR1 is MNHEY and CDR2 is SVGAGI in the germline V gene.

This clonotype was detected a few times. The chain's CDR3 is CASSRTGGRNSPLHF. CDR3 DNA: TGTGCCAGCAGTCGGACAGGGGGCAGGAATTCACCCCTCCACTTT. The chain is built from TRBV7-9 and TRBJ1-6; 11 bases are shared with TRBD1. This CDR3 contains 15 residues. Germline CDR1 reads SEHNR; CDR2 reads FQNEAQ (reference sequence). V trimming: 6 bases; J trimming: 7 bases; junction bases outside the gene matches: 5.

The table lists this clonotype with many counts. This sequence joins TRBV11-2 and TRBJ2-1, with D tentatively TRBD2 (5 bases). Trimming took off 3 bases at V and 5 bases at J, with 14 bases between the two ends. Germline assignment: CDR1 SGHAT and CDR2 FQNNGV. The CDR3 totals 15 residues. The CDR3 sequence is CASSLYGNVDNEQFF. In DNA form, the CDR3 reads TGTGCCAGCAGCTTGTACGGGAATGTCGACAATGAGCAGTTCTTC.

This clonotype was counted at least ten times. The genes are TRBV4-2 and TRBJ2-3; D is perhaps TRBD1 (6 bases). V was cut by 2 bases and J by 3 bases, with 15 bases left in between. This CDR3 has 16 amino acids. The germline gives CDR1 LGHNA, CDR2 YNFKEQ. CDR3 protein: CASSQYREVGTDTQYF. The DNA for the CDR3 is TGTGCCAGCAGCCAATACAGGGAAGTAGGTACAGATACGCAGTATTTT.

This clonotype was recorded a few times. This chain connects TRBV11-2 to TRBJ1-6; no firm D call. Germline CDR1 reads SGHAT; CDR2 reads FQNNGV. The CDR3 covers 14 residues. V dropped 0 bases and J dropped 7 bases, with 7 bases sitting between them. The DNA of the CDR3 is TGTGCCAGCAGCTTAGACCGTCGAAATTCACCCCTCCACTTT. Its protein product is CASSLDRRNSPLHF.

This clonotype was seen ten or more times. This rearrangement joins TRBV27 to TRBJ1-1; D remains unclear. This CDR3 contains 14 residues. Germline V gene sequence: CDR1 MNHEY, CDR2 SMNVEV (reference sequence). V lost 3 bases and J 4 bases, leaving 12 bases between the germline ends. DNA of the CDR3: TGTGCCAGCAGTTTTTTGGTCGGCGGCACTGAAGCTTTCTTT. It specifies CASSFLVGGTEAFF.

The chain employs TRBV7-6 and TRBJ2-2, with D tentatively TRBD2 (5 bases). This CDR3 spans 15 amino acids. The germline V gene encodes CDR1 SGHVS and CDR2 FNYEAQ. V lost 7 bases and J lost 1, with 13 bases in between. CDR3 region: CASKSQRLNTGELFF. The CDR3 DNA sequence: TGTGCCAGCAAGTCACAGCGGCTGAACACCGGGGAGCTGTTTTTT.

This clonotype has ten or more counts. This rearrangement joins TRBV7-8 to TRBJ2-5, with D possibly matching TRBD1 (5 bases). Germline CDR1 reads SGHVS; CDR2 reads FQNEAQ. The germline V and J ends were trimmed by 6 bases and 5 bases, with 22 bases remaining between them. CDR3 length equals 16 residues. CDR3 amino acids: CASSPGPMFGAETQYF. The DNA of the CDR3 is TGTGCCAGCAGTCCGGGTCCTATGTTTGGGGCCGAGACCCAGTACTTC.

This clonotype was observed at least ten times. The CDR3 is CASSLKSSGANVLTF. DNA of the CDR3: TGTGCCAGCTCACTGAAGTCCTCTGGGGCCAACGTCCTGACTTTC. V usage is TRBV18 and J usage is TRBJ2-6; D unresolved. The germline CDR1 and CDR2 sequences are KGHSH and LQKENI. This CDR3 has 15 amino acids. Trimming took off 4 bases at V and 0 bases at J, with 7 bases between the two ends.

The genes are TRBV5-4 and TRBJ2-7; 8 bases map to TRBD1. J lost 5 bases, V lost 3 bases, and 4 bases had no gene match. CDR1 and CDR2 (germline): SGHNT, YYREEE (reference sequence). The CDR3 sequence is 13 residues long. The CDR3 DNA is TGTGCCAGCAGCTCGACAGGGGTCCACGAGCAGTACTTC. Amino acids: CASSSTGVHEQYF. Full variable domain (missing parts from reference TRBV5-4 and TRBJ2-7): ETGVTQSPTHLIKTRGQQVTLRCSSQSGHNTVSWYQQALGQGPQFIFQYYREEENGRGNFPPRFSGLQFPNYSSELNVNALELDDSALYLCASSSTGVHEQYFGPGTRLTVT.

This clonotype was seen only a few times. This chain uses TRBV20-1 with TRBJ1-5; a possible D gene is TRBD1 (6 bases). Germline V CDR1 and CDR2: DFQATT, SNEGSKA (reference sequence). Trimming cost V 5 bases and J 0 bases, with 14 bases left between them. This CDR3 contains 15 residues. CDR3 DNA: TGCAGTGCTTTCCGAGGACAGTATAGCAATCAGCCCCAGCATTTT. It specifies CSAFRGQYSNQPQHF.

This clonotype has a single count. This chain uses TRBV30 with TRBJ2-7; D ambiguous. With 1 base removed from V and 4 bases from J, the gap between germline ends came to 11 bases. The germline V gene encodes CDR1 GTSNPN and CDR2 SVGIG (reference sequence). The CDR3 consists of 13 residues. The CDR3 DNA reads TGTGCCTGGAGTGGGCAGCCTATTTACGAGCAGTACTTC. As protein: CAWSGQPIYEQYF.

This clonotype has a count of ten or more. The V call is TRBV19, the J call TRBJ1-5; D ambiguous. The CDR3 is made up of 13 amino acids. From germline, CDR1 is LNHDA and CDR2 SQIVND (reference sequence). The V end was cut by 3 bases, the J end by 7 bases, with 10 bases between. CDR3 residues: CASSIMVLQPQHF. In DNA, the CDR3 is TGTGCCAGTAGTATTATGGTATTACAGCCCCAGCATTTT.

The V call is TRBV6-5, the J call TRBJ1-2; 9 bases are shared with TRBD1. The CDR3 sequence is 16 residues long. V shed 2 bases, J shed 6 bases, and the junction held 10 bases outside the gene matches. Germline V lookup: CDR1 MNHEY, CDR2 SVGAGI. The CDR3 region has the DNA TGTGCCAGCAGTTACGCATTGACAGGGGGACAACATGGCTACACCTTC. Encoded protein: CASSYALTGGQHGYTF.

The rearrangement uses TRBV12-3 or TRBV12-4 and TRBJ2-1; a possible D gene is TRBD1 (6 bases). Trimming removed 3 bases at V and 0 bases at J, with 9 bases between. CDR3 length equals 15 residues. Here the CDR3 reads CASSLRGSSYNEQFF. The CDR3 DNA reads TGTGCCAGCAGTTTGAGGGGGAGCTCCTACAATGAGCAGTTCTTC.

This clonotype came up a few times. The chain combines TRBV12-2 with TRBJ2-7; the D call TRBD2 from the table was never checked on the DNA. TRBV12-2 is a listed pseudogene. The CDR3 covers 16 residues. In DNA form, the CDR3 reads TGTGCAAGTCGCTTAGAGACTAGCGGGCTGAGCTACGAGCAGTACTTC. Amino acids: CASRLETSGLSYEQYF.

As concerns this clonotype: A read error may be the cause here, since a much bigger clone is one base away. The chain uses TRBV7-2 and TRBJ1-4; D is ambiguous. Trimming removed 2 bases at V and 5 bases at J, with 9 bases between. Looked up from germline, CDR1 is SGHTA and CDR2 is FQGNSA. This CDR3 has 14 amino acids. For the CDR3, the DNA is TGTGCCAGCAGCTTATCACAGCTAAATGAAAAACTGTTTTTT. Its translation: CASSLSQLNEKLFF.

This clonotype appeared many times. This sequence joins TRBV7-3 and TRBJ2-1; D could derive from TRBD1 or TRBD2 (5 bases each). The CDR3 contains 15 residues. V was clipped by 5 bases and J by 8 bases, with 19 bases between them. Germline lookup yields CDR1 SGHTA and CDR2 FQGTGA. CDR3 loop: CASSALGTPRDEQFF. CDR3 DNA: TGTGCCAGCAGCGCACTAGGGACGCCTAGGGATGAGCAGTTCTTC.

This clonotype was counted between two and nine times. The gene calls are TRBV5-1 and TRBJ2-1; 11 nucleotides agree with TRBD2. The CDR3 is made up of 14 amino acids. Germline V lookup: CDR1 SGHRS, CDR2 YFSETQ. V lost 6 bases, J lost 8 bases, and 7 bases stayed unmatched. CDR3 region: CASTSSGGSYEQFF. The CDR3, as DNA: TGCGCCAGCACCTCTAGCGGGGGGAGTTATGAGCAGTTCTTC. The variable domain in full, with the rest retrieved from reference TRBV5-1 and TRBJ2-1, is KAGVTQTPRYLIKTRGQQVTLSCSPISGHRSVSWYQQTPGQGLQFLFEYFSETQRNKGNFPGRFSGRQFSNSRSEMNVSTLELGDSALYLCASTSSGGSYEQFFGPGTRLTVL.

The chain carries TRBV12-3 or TRBV12-4 and TRBJ2-3, with D maybe TRBD2 (7 bases). The germline V and J ends were trimmed by 3 bases and 5 bases, with 12 bases remaining between them. The CDR3 consists of 14 residues. CDR3 residues: CASSLGGLEDTQYF. The DNA of the CDR3 is TGTGCCAGCAGTTTGGGGGGGCTGGAAGATACGCAGTATTTT.

This clonotype has more than one count but fewer than ten. The chain has TRBV11-1 and TRBJ2-3; 7 nucleotides agree with TRBD2. CDR1 and CDR2 from the germline V gene are SGHAT and FQDESV (reference sequence). V shed 5 bases, J shed 4 bases, and the junction held 15 bases outside the gene matches. The CDR3 totals 17 residues. CDR3 coding DNA: TGTGCCAGCAGCCACCGCATACGCGGGAGCGGTTCAGATACGCAGTATTTT. This sequence encodes CASSHRIRGSGSDTQYF.

This clonotype was detected a few times. The chain has TRBV12-3 or TRBV12-4 and TRBJ2-7; TRBD1 matches 8 bases. Trimming removed 4 bases from V and 0 bases from J; junction bases left unmatched: 5. This CDR3 spans 15 amino acids. The CDR3 loop is CASSSRQGSSYEQYF. CDR3 coding DNA: TGTGCCAGCAGTTCTAGACAGGGGAGCTCCTACGAGCAGTACTTC.

This clonotype has a handful of counts. This chain connects TRBV7-9 to TRBJ1-5; D unclear. CDR3 length equals 12 residues. Trimming cost V 2 bases and J 7 bases, with 6 bases left between them. From germline, CDR1 is SEHNR and CDR2 FQNEAQ (reference sequence). This CDR3 is CASSLYSQPQHF. CDR3 in DNA: TGTGCCAGCAGCTTATATTCGCAGCCCCAGCATTTT.

This clonotype has ten or more counts. The rearrangement uses TRBV7-9 and TRBJ1-1, with TRBD1 as a possible D gene (5 bases). The germline V gene encodes CDR1 SEHNR and CDR2 FQNEAQ (reference sequence). There are 14 residues in the CDR3. V was trimmed by 1 base and J by 4 bases, leaving 10 bases between them. The DNA of the CDR3 is TGTGCCAGCAGCTTAGTAGGGGTTAGCACTGAAGCTTTCTTT. It encodes CASSLVGVSTEAFF.

In this sample, this clonotype turned up a few times. The V call is TRBV10-3, the J call TRBJ1-2, with a weak D call TRBD1 (5 bases). The CDR3 covers 13 residues. V lost 4 bases and J 4 bases, leaving 10 bases between the germline ends. CDR1 is ENHRY, CDR2 SYGVKD, per germline. CDR3 loop: CAISAGTIYGYTF. CDR3 bases: TGTGCCATCAGTGCCGGGACGATCTATGGCTACACCTTC.

This clonotype was observed a single time. The chain uses TRBV5-1 and TRBJ2-5; unclear D gene. CDR3 length: 15 residues. V shed 1 base and J shed 5 bases, with 15 bases lying between them. CDR1 and CDR2 (germline): SGHRS, YFSETQ. The CDR3 nucleotides read TGCGCCAGCAGCTTGTGGCAGCAACCAGTGGAGACCCAGTACTTC. Translation gives CASSLWQQPVETQYF.